These T cell receptor beta chains were read from a single sample in a study of vaccination and CD4 T cells after COVID-19. These receptors are not linked to any known antigen. TCRdb re-analysed the PCR reads in MiXCR, keeping a single row per CDR3 protein. The sample records around 15,000 distinct CDR3 sequences, approximately 53% being singletons. The sample was CD4+ T cells from blood, cultured in vitro. Receptor source: a human donor who had recovered from COVID-19. CDR3s include the opening cysteine and the closing phenylalanine or tryptophan. Fields, in order: D gene, V gene, J gene, clone size, CDR3 DNA, CDR3 protein. D genes are given only for firm matches. The size entry is marked missing in some rows and otherwise reads once, few, many or a size class.

d_call: TRBD2
v_call: TRBV2
j_call: TRBJ2-5
clone_size: NA
cdr3_nt: TGTGCCAGCATCGTCGGGCTAGCGGGGGGCAACCAAGAGACCCAGTACTTC
cdr3_aa: CASIVGLAGGNQETQYF

d_call: TRBD2
v_call: TRBV4-1
j_call: TRBJ2-4
clone_size: medium-sized
cdr3_nt: TGCGCCAGCAGCCAAGGTTCGGCGGGGGGGTACGGGAACATTCAGTACTTC
cdr3_aa: CASSQGSAGGYGNIQYF

d_call: TRBD1
v_call: TRBV24-1
j_call: TRBJ2-3
clone_size: large
cdr3_nt: TGTGCCACCAGTGATTTGAGAACAGGGGGAGATACGCAGTATTTT
cdr3_aa: CATSDLRTGGDTQYF

d_call: NA
v_call: TRBV7-9
j_call: TRBJ1-1
clone_size: few
cdr3_nt: TGTGCCAGCAGCTTAGACGGGGGTTCCACTGAAGCTTTCTTT
cdr3_aa: CASSLDGGSTEAFF

d_call: NA
v_call: TRBV20-1
j_call: TRBJ1-1
clone_size: few
cdr3_nt: TGCAGTGCTAGAGATGATGTGTTGGGCACTGAAGCTTTCTTT
cdr3_aa: CSARDDVLGTEAFF

d_call: NA
v_call: TRBV20-1
j_call: TRBJ1-1
clone_size: few
cdr3_nt: TGCAGTGTTGGAGGGACGGGGAACACTGAAGCTTTCTTT
cdr3_aa: CSVGGTGNTEAFF

d_call: NA
v_call: TRBV20-1
j_call: TRBJ2-5
clone_size: few
cdr3_nt: TGCAGTGCTACACGTCAGGGTAACCATAGGGAGACCCAGTACTTC
cdr3_aa: CSATRQGNHRETQYF

d_call: NA
v_call: TRBV7-6
j_call: TRBJ2-1
clone_size: few
cdr3_nt: TGTGCCAGCAGCTTAGCGTCGGGAGCTGAGCAGTTCTTC
cdr3_aa: CASSLASGAEQFF

d_call: NA
v_call: TRBV20-1
j_call: TRBJ2-3
clone_size: NA
cdr3_nt: TGCAGTGCTGACGATCCGATAACGAACACAGATACGCAGTATTTT
cdr3_aa: CSADDPITNTDTQYF

d_call: TRBD2
v_call: TRBV6-5
j_call: TRBJ2-3
clone_size: NA
cdr3_nt: TGTGCCAGCAGTTACTTGACTAGCGGGAGAGCAGATACGCAGTATTTT
cdr3_aa: CASSYLTSGRADTQYF

d_call: TRBD1
v_call: TRBV7-2
j_call: TRBJ1-1
clone_size: few
cdr3_nt: TGTGCCAGCAGCTTAGTGGGTAGGACAGGGGCCTTGAACACTGAAGCTTTCTTT
cdr3_aa: CASSLVGRTGALNTEAFF

d_call: TRBD2
v_call: TRBV20-1
j_call: TRBJ2-3
clone_size: few
cdr3_nt: TGCAGTGCTGTCAAGACTAGCGGGACGTCAGATACGCAGTATTTT
cdr3_aa: CSAVKTSGTSDTQYF

d_call: NA
v_call: TRBV15
j_call: TRBJ2-5
clone_size: NA
cdr3_nt: TGTGCCACCAGCAGAGATCTCCCGGGAGTAGAGACCCAGTACTTC
cdr3_aa: CATSRDLPGVETQYF

d_call: TRBD1
v_call: TRBV6-1
j_call: TRBJ2-3
clone_size: few
cdr3_nt: TGTGCCAGCAGCTCCGACAGGGCTAGCACAGATACGCAGTATTTT
cdr3_aa: CASSSDRASTDTQYF

d_call: TRBD1
v_call: TRBV10-3
j_call: TRBJ2-2
clone_size: few
cdr3_nt: TGTGCCATCAAGGGACAGGAGTCCACCGGGGAGCTGTTTTTT
cdr3_aa: CAIKGQESTGELFF

d_call: NA
v_call: TRBV19
j_call: TRBJ1-5
clone_size: few
cdr3_nt: TGTGCCAGTAGTACCGAGGGGTACGGGAATCAGCCCCAGCATTTT
cdr3_aa: CASSTEGYGNQPQHF

d_call: TRBD1
v_call: TRBV7-8
j_call: TRBJ1-4
clone_size: once
cdr3_nt: TGTGCCAGCAGCTTCGACCAGGGGGCTCTCACTAATGAAAAACTGTTTTTT
cdr3_aa: CASSFDQGALTNEKLFF